Reported below is one T cell receptor beta chain. Its antigen is as yet unknown. V was clipped by 8 bases and J by 5 bases; unmatched bases: 14. The CDR3 is 15 residues long. Germline CDR1 and CDR2: SEHNR and FQNEAQ (reference sequence). This sample stems from a study of OX40 agonist ivuxolimab in advanced cancers. Overall study: The treatment was a fully human IgG2 OX40 agonist, ivuxolimab. Recorded diagnoses for dose-escalation patients were hepatocellular carcinoma, melanoma, renal cell or head and neck cancer. Whole-study results and caveats: On average, a greater number of expanded clones characterised CD8+ T cells relative to CD4+. Several nonresponders also turned out to have low normalized T-cell clonal expansion.

Assay used: immunoSEQ multiplex PCR; TCRdb lists only in-frame clones, some missing. The sample records around 20,000 clones, about 86% being singletons. This specimen was CD4+ or CD8+ T cells sorted from blood, taken in a trial of the OX40 agonist ivuxolimab. This chain connects TRBV7-9 to TRBJ2-7; TRBD2 agrees at 8 bases. The receptor was derived from an adult with an advanced solid tumor such as melanoma, head and neck, liver or kidney cancer. The CDR3 loop is CASASTGGAKDEQYF. The CDR3 DNA is TGTGCCAGCGCCTCCACCGGGGGGGCGAAGGACGAGCAGTACTTC. Using reference TRBV7-9 and TRBJ2-7 for the parts outside the CDR3, the full variable domain is DTGVSQNPRHKITKRGQNVTFRCDPISEHNRLYWYRQTLGQGPEFLTYFQNEAQLEKSRLLSDRFSAERPKGSFSTLEIQRTEQGDSAMYLCASASTGGAKDEQYFGPGTRLTVT.